This T cell receptor (beta chain) originates from a study of cytomegalovirus exposure and HLA in healthy donors. About the research overall: Genetic ancestry analysis placed around 76% of the 398 donors that were genotyped in the Caucasian-associated cluster.

The PCR was carried out with 60 Vbeta primers and 13 Jbeta primers. Using immunoSEQ multiplex PCR, the repertoire was profiled, and TCRdb retains in-frame clones only, with some absent. The sample yields approximately 53,000 clones, approximately 77% seen once. About this clone: Its target is not known.

Notes on the study in general: From TCR beta sequences, most subjects' HLA-A and HLA-B alleles were reportedly predicted accurately. Equally common other TCR beta chains were less clonally expanded than HLA-associated ones, a later analysis found.

CDR3 length: 11 residues. V was cut by 6 bases and J by 7 bases, with 13 bases left in between. Germline V gene sequence: CDR1 DFQATT, CDR2 SNEGSKA (reference sequence). V and J are TRBV20-1 and TRBJ2-7; D gene ambiguous. The receptor's source is a woman aged 45-65 years in good health and CMV-seronegative. The sequencing input was PBMCs. The CDR3 region has the DNA TGCAGTGCCCCAAGCCTGATGGAGCAGTACTTC. Encoded protein: CSAPSLMEQYF.